A single sample is the source of the 15 T cell receptor beta chains below, sequenced in a study of blood T cell repertoires in COVID-19. TCRdb's table, derived via immunoSEQ multiplex PCR, lists solely in-frame clones and lacks some. The table has about 270,000 clones, around 81% seen once. The sample consisted of peripheral blood. These receptors were collected from a woman aged 60-70 years with active or convalescent COVID-19.

The chain couples TRBV5-1 to TRBJ2-5, with a possible D match to TRBD1 (5 bases). Trimming stripped 7 bases from V and 4 bases from J, with 20 bases between. Germline CDR1 is SGHRS and CDR2 is YFSETQ. The CDR3 extends over 15 amino acids. The CDR3 DNA follows: TGCGCCAGCGGTGCTGACAGTGGCCGGGCAGAGACCCAGTACTTC. Its protein product is CASGADSGRAETQYF.

This clone was counted a few times. This chain connects TRBV27 to TRBJ2-3; 7 bases agree with TRBD1. The CDR3 sequence is 16 residues long. V lost 4 bases to trimming and J lost 0 bases; unmatched junction nucleotides: 7. In germline, CDR1 is MNHEY, CDR2 SMNVEV (reference sequence). CDR3 sequence (DNA): TGTGCCAGCAGTTCTACAGGGGTCACAAGCACAGATACGCAGTATTTT. Translating it yields CASSSTGVTSTDTQYF.

The chain joins TRBV6-5 to TRBJ1-1; 8 bases agree with TRBD1. CDR3 length equals 14 residues. The V and J ends lost 8 bases and 2 bases, in that order; junction bases with no gene match: 7. CDR1 MNHEY and CDR2 SVGAGI come from the germline V gene. The CDR3 loop is CASSKTGENTEAFF. The CDR3 nucleotides read TGTGCCAGCTCCAAGACAGGGGAAAACACTGAAGCTTTCTTT.

The chain links TRBV3-1 (or the pseudogene TRBV3-2) to TRBJ2-1, with 7 bases that match TRBD2. Trimming took 2 bases from V and 0 from J; bases not matched to a gene: 10. Germline V gene sequence: CDR1 LGHDT, CDR2 YNNKEL (reference sequence). This CDR3 spans 18 amino acids. The CDR3: CASSQRERGYYSYNEQFF. The CDR3 coding sequence is TGTGCCAGCAGCCAACGTGAGCGGGGATATTACTCCTACAATGAGCAGTTCTTC.

The chain links TRBV29-1 to TRBJ2-1; 11 nucleotides align to TRBD2. CDR1 SQVTM and CDR2 ANQGSEA come from the germline V gene. Germline trimming cut 6 bases from V and 0 bases from J; bases unmatched to any gene: 7. The CDR3 has 16 residues. The CDR3 DNA reads as TGCAGCGTAGTTAGCGGGGGGGAATACTCCTACAATGAGCAGTTCTTC. This encodes CSVVSGGEYSYNEQFF.

J is TRBJ1-4 and V is TRBV30; possible D gene TRBD1, 5 bases. Trimming took off 1 base at V and 6 bases at J, with 15 bases between the two ends. CDR3 length: 15 amino acids. The germline V gene encodes CDR1 GTSNPN and CDR2 SVGIG (reference sequence). The CDR3 sequence: CAWSDPVQGDEKLFF. The CDR3 region has the DNA TGTGCCTGGAGTGATCCCGTACAAGGGGATGAAAAACTGTTTTTT.

This clone was counted a few times. V is TRBV9 and J is TRBJ2-7; TRBD2 matches at 11 bases. The CDR3 consists of 14 residues. Germline-derived CDR1 and CDR2 are SGDLS and YYNGEE. V lost 4 bases to trimming and J lost 4 bases; unmatched junction nucleotides: 4. DNA of the CDR3: TGTGCCAGCAGCCCTACTAGCGGGGGATACGAGCAGTACTTC. It encodes CASSPTSGGYEQYF. Full variable domain (missing parts from reference TRBV9 and TRBJ2-7): DSGVTQTPKHLITATGQRVTLRCSPRSGDLSVYWYQQSLDQGLQFLIQYYNGEERAKGNILERFSAQQFPDLHSELNLSSLELGDSALYFCASSPTSGGYEQYFGPGTRLTVT.

The V call is TRBV6-5, the J call TRBJ2-1; no firm D call. The CDR3 totals 11 residues. V shed 2 bases and J shed 9 bases, with 5 bases lying between them. The germline CDR1 and CDR2 sequences are MNHEY and SVGAGI. CDR3 sequence: CASSYTREQFF. In DNA form, the CDR3 reads TGTGCCAGCAGTTACACTCGTGAGCAGTTCTTC.

CDR3 sequence reads: CASSAKGRDRGPGELFF. CDR3 DNA sequence: TGTGCCAGCAGCGCGAAAGGGAGGGACAGGGGGCCCGGGGAGCTGTTTTTT. J is TRBJ2-2 and V is TRBV5-4, with 12 bases aligning to TRBD1. J was trimmed by 6 bases and V by 4 bases; bases with no gene match: 10. Germline assignment: CDR1 SGHNT and CDR2 YYREEE (reference sequence). CDR3 length: 17 amino acids.

The J gene is TRBJ1-3, the V gene TRBV27, with 7 positions matching TRBD1. Per germline, CDR1 MNHEY and CDR2 SMNVEV (reference sequence). The CDR3 covers 15 residues. Trimming at V came to 4 bases and at J to 4 bases, leaving 7 bases not matched to a gene. The CDR3 sequence: CASSSHRGKGNTIYF. For the CDR3, the DNA is TGTGCCAGCAGTTCTCACAGGGGAAAAGGAAACACCATATATTTT.

J is TRBJ1-1 and V is TRBV6-2 or TRBV6-3, with 7 bases fitting TRBD1. The CDR3 loop spans 16 amino acids. The germline V gene encodes CDR1 MNHEY and CDR2 SVGEGT. After removal of 4 bases from V and 4 bases from J, the junction contained 12 bases not matched to a gene. The CDR3 reads CASSLDREVRSTEAFF. CDR3 coding DNA: TGTGCCAGCAGTTTAGACAGGGAAGTTAGGAGCACTGAAGCTTTCTTT.

The chain is built from TRBV7-9 and TRBJ1-3; D is possibly TRBD1 (6 bases). V lost 5 bases, J lost 0 bases, and 14 bases lay in between. CDR3 length: 16 residues. Per the germline V gene, CDR1 is SEHNR and CDR2 is FQNEAQ (reference sequence). The CDR3 loop reads CASSPPGGASGNTIYF. DNA for the CDR3: TGTGCCAGCAGCCCCCCTGGGGGGGCCTCTGGAAACACCATATATTTT.

The chain uses TRBV11-2 and TRBJ2-5; TRBD2 matches at 9 bases. The V segment lost 2 bases and the J segment 5 bases; nucleotides outside the gene matches: 6. The CDR3 has 15 residues. Germline V CDR1 and CDR2: SGHAT, FQNNGV. CDR3 bases: TGTGCCAGCAGCTTATCCAGCGGGGGGTCGGAGACCCAGTACTTC. Protein: CASSLSSGGSETQYF.

The V gene is TRBV18, the J gene TRBJ2-2; D not certain. Trimming took 1 base from V and 2 from J, leaving 5 bases between them. The V gene's germline CDR1 is KGHSH and CDR2 LQKENI. This CDR3 is 14 amino acids long. CDR3 bases: TGTGCCAGCTCACCACAGACTAACACCGGGGAGCTGTTTTTT. It is translated as CASSPQTNTGELFF.

Concerning this clone: The identical CDR3 is also encoded by other nucleotide sequences in the sample. The chain recombines TRBV9 with TRBJ2-5; 7 nucleotides agree with TRBD2. This CDR3 has 14 residues. V was pared by 2 bases and J by 1 base, with 2 bases of the junction left unmatched. Germline V lookup: CDR1 SGDLS, CDR2 YYNGEE. CDR3: CASSVGGGQETQYF. The CDR3 nucleotides read TGTGCCAGCAGCGTTGGCGGGGGCCAAGAGACCCAGTACTTC.